This TCR beta chain emerged from a study of response to subunit inactivated influenza vaccine (dated by TCRdb to about 2018). Regarding the research as a whole: To follow how T cells responded to a trivalent subunit inactivated influenza vaccine, the researchers relied on deep quantitative profiling of the T cell receptor repertoire. Results and caveats for the whole study, not just this receptor: It was suggested by the authors that each seasonal influenza vaccination may recruit only a limited number of new T cells.

Library preparation used RT-PCR. The sequencer listed for this sample is Illumina HiSeq 2500. TCRdb reprocessed the public reads (quality trimming at Q25 with fastp, clone calling with MiXCR) and kept in-frame beta chains. Here each entry gathers all rows of one CDR3 protein and keeps the most common genes and DNA. This sample lists some 640,000 distinct CDR3 sequences; about 14% were detected once. Of the sample, 6% to 7% is held by the ten largest clones. At the junction V is shortened by 3 bases and J by 2 bases, with 11 bases in between. The CDR3, from cysteine to phenylalanine, totals 15 residues. The CDR3 DNA has 45 bases and is translated from base 1. The germline V gene supplies CDR1 MNHNS and CDR2 SASEGT. As to this clonotype: This receptor's antigen is unknown. No quality values exist for individual bases; no much larger clone is one base distant.

The V and J genes are TRBV6-1 and TRBJ2-1, with an unclear D gene assignment. This clonotype was obtained from a man aged 50-59 years who received an inactivated influenza vaccine. Donor details come from another sample of the same person, matched by shared clones. The source was PBMCs from blood, collected 14 to 15 days before vaccination. This receptor has the CDR3 CASSDDPNTYNEQFF. Here is the DNA: TGTGCCAGCAGTGACGACCCCAACACCTACAATGAGCAGTTCTTC.